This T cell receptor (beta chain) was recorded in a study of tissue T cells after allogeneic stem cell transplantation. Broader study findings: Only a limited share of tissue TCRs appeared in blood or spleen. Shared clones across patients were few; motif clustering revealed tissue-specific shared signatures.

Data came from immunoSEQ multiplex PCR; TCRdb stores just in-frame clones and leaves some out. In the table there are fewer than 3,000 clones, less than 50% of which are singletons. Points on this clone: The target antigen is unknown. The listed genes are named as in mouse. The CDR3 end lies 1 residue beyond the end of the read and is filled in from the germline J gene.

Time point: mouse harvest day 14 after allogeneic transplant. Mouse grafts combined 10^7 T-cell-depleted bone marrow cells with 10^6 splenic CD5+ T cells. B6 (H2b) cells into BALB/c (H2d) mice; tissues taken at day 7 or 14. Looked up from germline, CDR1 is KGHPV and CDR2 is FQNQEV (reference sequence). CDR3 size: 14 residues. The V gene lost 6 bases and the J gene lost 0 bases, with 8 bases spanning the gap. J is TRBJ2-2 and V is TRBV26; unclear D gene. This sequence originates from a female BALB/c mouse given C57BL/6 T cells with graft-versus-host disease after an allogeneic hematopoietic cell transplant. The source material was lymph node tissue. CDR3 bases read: TGTGCCAGCAGGTCGACTTCAAACACCGGGCAGCTCTAC. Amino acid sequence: CASRSTSNTGQLY. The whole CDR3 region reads CASRSTSNTGQLYF. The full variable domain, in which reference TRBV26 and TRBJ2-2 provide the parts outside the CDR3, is NSKVIQTPRYLVKGQGQKAKMRCIPEKGHPVVFWYQQNKNNEFKFLINFQNQEVLQQIDMTEKRFSAECPSNSPCSLEIQSSEAGDSALYLCASRSTSNTGQLYFGEGSKLTVL.